This T cell receptor (beta chain) was recovered during a study of blood T cell repertoires in COVID-19. Study summary: T cells, B-cell-depleted T cells, or PBMCs provided the cDNA or gDNA that served as material.

Per germline, CDR1 LNHDA and CDR2 SQIVND (reference sequence). V lost 3 bases and J lost 9; bases outside the gene matches: 6. This CDR3 region has 14 residues. Data came from immunoSEQ multiplex PCR; TCRdb stores just in-frame clones and leaves some out. The sample lists 300,000 to 350,000 clones; roughly 90% were seen once. This clone has just one count. The clonotype was recovered from a woman in her thirties with COVID-19, enrolled during active disease. J is TRBJ2-1 and V is TRBV19; 9 nucleotides agree with TRBD2. The sequencing sample was made of peripheral blood. The CDR3 DNA follows: TGTGCCAGTAGTATTGCTAGCGGGACCATTGAGCAGTTCTTC. Protein sequence: CASSIASGTIEQFF.